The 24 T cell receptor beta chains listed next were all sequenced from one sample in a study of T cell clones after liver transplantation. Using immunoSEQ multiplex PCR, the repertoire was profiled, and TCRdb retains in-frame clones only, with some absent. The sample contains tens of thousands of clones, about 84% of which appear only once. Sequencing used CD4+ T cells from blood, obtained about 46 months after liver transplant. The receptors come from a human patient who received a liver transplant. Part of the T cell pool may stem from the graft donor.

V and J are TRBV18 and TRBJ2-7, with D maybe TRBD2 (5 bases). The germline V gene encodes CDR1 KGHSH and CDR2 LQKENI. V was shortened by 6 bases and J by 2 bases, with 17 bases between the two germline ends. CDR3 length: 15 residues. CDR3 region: CASSGMASPTYEQYF. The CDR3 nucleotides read TGTGCCAGCTCGGGCATGGCTAGCCCAACCTACGAGCAGTACTTC.

The CDR3 spells CASSLVASSYEQYF. The CDR3 DNA reads as TGCGCCAGCAGCTTGGTGGCCAGTTCCTACGAGCAGTACTTC. The V gene is TRBV5-1, the J gene TRBJ2-7; D gene ambiguous. Germline V lookup: CDR1 SGHRS, CDR2 YFSETQ. The CDR3 covers 14 residues. With 0 bases removed from V and 1 base from J, the gap between germline ends came to 8 bases. The complete variable domain, with remaining parts taken from reference TRBV5-1 and TRBJ2-7, reads KAGVTQTPRYLIKTRGQQVTLSCSPISGHRSVSWYQQTPGQGLQFLFEYFSETQRNKGNFPGRFSGRQFSNSRSEMNVSTLELGDSALYLCASSLVASSYEQYFGPGTRLTVT.

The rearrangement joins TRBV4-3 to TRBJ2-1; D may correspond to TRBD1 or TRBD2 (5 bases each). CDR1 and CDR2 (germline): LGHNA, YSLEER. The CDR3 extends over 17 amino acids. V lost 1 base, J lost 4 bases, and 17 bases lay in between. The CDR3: CASSQAGTHLSYNEQFF. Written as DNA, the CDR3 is TGCGCCAGCAGCCAAGCCGGGACCCACCTCTCGTACAATGAGCAGTTCTTC.

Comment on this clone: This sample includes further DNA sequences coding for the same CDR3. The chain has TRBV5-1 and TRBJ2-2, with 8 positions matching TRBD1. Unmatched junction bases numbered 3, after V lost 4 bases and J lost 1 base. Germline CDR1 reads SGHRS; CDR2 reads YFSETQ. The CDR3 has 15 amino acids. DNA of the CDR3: TGCGCCAGCAGCGGTGGGACAGGGAACACCGGGGAGCTGTTTTTT. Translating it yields CASSGGTGNTGELFF. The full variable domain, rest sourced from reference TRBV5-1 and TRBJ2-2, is KAGVTQTPRYLIKTRGQQVTLSCSPISGHRSVSWYQQTPGQGLQFLFEYFSETQRNKGNFPGRFSGRQFSNSRSEMNVSTLELGDSALYLCASSGGTGNTGELFFGEGSRLTVL.

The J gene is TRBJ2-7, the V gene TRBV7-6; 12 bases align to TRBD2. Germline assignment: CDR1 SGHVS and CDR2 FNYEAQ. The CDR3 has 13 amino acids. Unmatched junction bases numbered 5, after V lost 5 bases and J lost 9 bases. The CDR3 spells CASSQMGLAGQYF. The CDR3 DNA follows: TGTGCCAGCAGCCAAATGGGACTAGCGGGGCAGTACTTC. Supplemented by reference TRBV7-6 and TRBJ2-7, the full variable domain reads GAGVSQSPRYKVTKRGQDVALRCDPISGHVSLYWYRQALGQGPEFLTYFNYEAQQDKSGLPNDRFSAERPEGSISTLTIQRTEQRDSAMYRCASSQMGLAGQYFGPGTRLTVT.

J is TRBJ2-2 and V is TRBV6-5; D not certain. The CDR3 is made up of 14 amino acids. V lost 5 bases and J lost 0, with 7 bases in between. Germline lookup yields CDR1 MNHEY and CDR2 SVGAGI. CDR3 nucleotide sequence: TGTGCCAGCAGTAAATCAGCGAACACCGGGGAGCTGTTTTTT. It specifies CASSKSANTGELFF.

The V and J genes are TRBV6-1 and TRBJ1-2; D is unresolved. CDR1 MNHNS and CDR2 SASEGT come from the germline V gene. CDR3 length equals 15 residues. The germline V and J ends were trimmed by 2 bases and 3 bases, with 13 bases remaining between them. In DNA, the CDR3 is TGTGCCAGCAGTGAAACCCTAGGAGGGTACTATGGCTACACCTTC. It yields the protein CASSETLGGYYGYTF.

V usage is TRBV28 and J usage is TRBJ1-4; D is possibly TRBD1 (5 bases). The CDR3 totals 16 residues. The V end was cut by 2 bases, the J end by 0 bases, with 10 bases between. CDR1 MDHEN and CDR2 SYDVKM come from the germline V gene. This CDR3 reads CASSLRGSTTNEKLFF. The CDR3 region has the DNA TGTGCCAGCAGTTTAAGGGGATCTACAACTAATGAAAAACTGTTTTTT.

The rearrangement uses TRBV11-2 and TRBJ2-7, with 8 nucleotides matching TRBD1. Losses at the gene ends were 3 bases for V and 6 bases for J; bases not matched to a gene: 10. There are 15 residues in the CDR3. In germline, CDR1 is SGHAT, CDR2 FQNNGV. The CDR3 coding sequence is TGTGCCAGCAGCTTTGGCCTCAGGGGGCTGGGCGAGCAGTACTTC. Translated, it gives CASSFGLRGLGEQYF.

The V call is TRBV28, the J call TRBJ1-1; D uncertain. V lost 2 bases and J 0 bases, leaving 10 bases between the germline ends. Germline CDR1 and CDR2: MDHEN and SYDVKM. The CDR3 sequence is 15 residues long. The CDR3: CASSLPGPVNTEAFF. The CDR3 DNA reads TGTGCCAGCAGTTTACCCGGGCCTGTGAACACTGAAGCTTTCTTT.

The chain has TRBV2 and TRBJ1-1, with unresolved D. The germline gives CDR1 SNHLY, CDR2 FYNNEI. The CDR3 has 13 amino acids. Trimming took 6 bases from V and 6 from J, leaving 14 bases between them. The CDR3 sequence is CASRVLGVSEAFF. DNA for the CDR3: TGTGCCAGCAGGGTCCTCGGAGTATCTGAAGCTTTCTTT.

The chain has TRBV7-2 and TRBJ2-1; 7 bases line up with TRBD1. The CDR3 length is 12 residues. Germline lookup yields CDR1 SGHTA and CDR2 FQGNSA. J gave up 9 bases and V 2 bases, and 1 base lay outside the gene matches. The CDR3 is CASSLSGGEQFF. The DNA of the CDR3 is TGTGCCAGCAGCTTATCAGGGGGTGAGCAGTTCTTC.

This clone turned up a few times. CDR3 sequence reads: CASRPGLVADTQYF. The DNA for the CDR3 is TGTGCCAGCCGGCCGGGACTAGTGGCGGATACGCAGTATTTT. The chain recombines TRBV19 with TRBJ2-3; 8 nucleotides agree with TRBD2. The germline V gene has CDR1 LNHDA and CDR2 SQIVND (reference sequence). V shed 9 bases, J shed 6 bases, and the junction held 11 bases outside the gene matches. CDR3 length: 14 residues.

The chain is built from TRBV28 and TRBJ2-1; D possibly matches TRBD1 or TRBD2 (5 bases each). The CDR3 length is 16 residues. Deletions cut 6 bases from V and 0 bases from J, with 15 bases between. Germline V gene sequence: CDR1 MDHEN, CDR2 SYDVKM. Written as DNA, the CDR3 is TGTGCCAGCAGACCCAGGGAGCCGAGCTCCTACAATGAGCAGTTCTTC. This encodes CASRPREPSSYNEQFF.

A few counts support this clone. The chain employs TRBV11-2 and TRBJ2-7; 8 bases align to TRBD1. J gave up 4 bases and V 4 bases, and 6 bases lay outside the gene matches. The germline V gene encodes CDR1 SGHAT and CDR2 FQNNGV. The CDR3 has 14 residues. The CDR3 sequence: CASSSPRQGYEQYF. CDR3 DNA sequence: TGTGCCAGCAGCTCTCCTCGACAGGGGTACGAGCAGTACTTC.

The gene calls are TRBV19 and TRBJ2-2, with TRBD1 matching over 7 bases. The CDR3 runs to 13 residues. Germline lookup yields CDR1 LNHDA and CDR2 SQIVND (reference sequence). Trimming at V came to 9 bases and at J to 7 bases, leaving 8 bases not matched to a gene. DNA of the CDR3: TGTGCCAGCAAAACAGGGGCGGGCGGGGAGCTGTTTTTT. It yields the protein CASKTGAGGELFF.

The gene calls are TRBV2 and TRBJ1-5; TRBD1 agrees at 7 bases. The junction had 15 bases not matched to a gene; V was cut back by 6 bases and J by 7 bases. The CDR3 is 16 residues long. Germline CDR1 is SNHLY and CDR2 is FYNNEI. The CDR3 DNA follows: TGTGCCAGCAGAGGACTGACAGGGAACATCGGGCAGCCCCAGCATTTT. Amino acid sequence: CASRGLTGNIGQPQHF.

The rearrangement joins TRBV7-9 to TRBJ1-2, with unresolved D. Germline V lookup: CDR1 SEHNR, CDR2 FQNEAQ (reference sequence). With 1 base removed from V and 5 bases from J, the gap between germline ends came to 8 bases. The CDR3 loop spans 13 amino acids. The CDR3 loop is CASSLGELYGYTF. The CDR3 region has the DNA TGTGCCAGCAGCTTAGGGGAGCTTTATGGCTACACCTTC.

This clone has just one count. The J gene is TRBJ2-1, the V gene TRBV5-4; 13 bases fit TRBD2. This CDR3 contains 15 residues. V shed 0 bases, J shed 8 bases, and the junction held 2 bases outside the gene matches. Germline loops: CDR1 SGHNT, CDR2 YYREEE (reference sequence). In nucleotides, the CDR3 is TGTGCCAGCAGCTTGGGGACTAGCGGGGGAGATGAGCAGTTCTTC. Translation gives CASSLGTSGGDEQFF.

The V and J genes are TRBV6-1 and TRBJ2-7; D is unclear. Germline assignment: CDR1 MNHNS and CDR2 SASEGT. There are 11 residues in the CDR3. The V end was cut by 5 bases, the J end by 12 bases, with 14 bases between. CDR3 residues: CASSQRPSTYF. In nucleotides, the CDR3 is TGTGCCAGCAGTCAGAGACCCAGTACGTACTTC.

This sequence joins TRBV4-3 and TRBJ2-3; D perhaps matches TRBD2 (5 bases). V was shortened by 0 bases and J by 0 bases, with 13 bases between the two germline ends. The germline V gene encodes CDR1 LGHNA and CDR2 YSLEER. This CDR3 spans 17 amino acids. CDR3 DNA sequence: TGCGCCAGCAGCCAAGACCGGACTGGTCCTAGCACAGATACGCAGTATTTT. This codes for CASSQDRTGPSTDTQYF.

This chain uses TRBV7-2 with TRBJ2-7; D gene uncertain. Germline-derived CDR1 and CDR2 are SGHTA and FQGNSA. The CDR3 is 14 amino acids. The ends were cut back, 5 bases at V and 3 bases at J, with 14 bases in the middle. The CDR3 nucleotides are TGTGCCAGCAGCCCCGACTCGTTGATCTACGAGCAGTACTTC. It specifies CASSPDSLIYEQYF.

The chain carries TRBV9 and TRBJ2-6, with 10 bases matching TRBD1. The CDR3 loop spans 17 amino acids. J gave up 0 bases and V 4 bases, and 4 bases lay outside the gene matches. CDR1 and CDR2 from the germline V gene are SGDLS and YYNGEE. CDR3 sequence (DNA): TGTGCCAGCAGCCTGGGACAGGGGAGCTCTGGGGCCAACGTCCTGACTTTC. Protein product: CASSLGQGSSGANVLTF.

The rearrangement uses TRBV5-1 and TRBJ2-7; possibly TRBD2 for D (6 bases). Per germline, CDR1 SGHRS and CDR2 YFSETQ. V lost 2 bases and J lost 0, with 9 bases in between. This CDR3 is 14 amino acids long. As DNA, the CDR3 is TGCGCCAGCAGCTTAGGCGGGAACTCCTACGAGCAGTACTTC. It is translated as CASSLGGNSYEQYF.